Given below is one T cell receptor (beta chain) in context. A multiplex PCR was run with 60 Vbeta primers and 13 Jbeta primers. The method was immunoSEQ multiplex PCR; TCRdb's version includes in-frame clones alone and lacks a portion of them. The ten top clones account for less than 1%, within a sample of over 200,000 clones. These data are taken from a study of cytomegalovirus exposure and HLA in healthy donors. V was clipped by 4 bases and J by 9 bases, with 15 bases between them. This CDR3 spans 13 amino acids. Per germline, CDR1 SGHDT and CDR2 YYEEEE. The TCR was taken from a woman aged 25 to 39 in good health and CMV-seropositive. The rearrangement links TRBV5-6 to TRBJ2-3; the D is unclear. The material sequenced was PBMCs. The CDR3 DNA is TGTGCCAGCAGCCTACAGAAAAGCCCCACGCAGTATTTT. It encodes CASSLQKSPTQYF.